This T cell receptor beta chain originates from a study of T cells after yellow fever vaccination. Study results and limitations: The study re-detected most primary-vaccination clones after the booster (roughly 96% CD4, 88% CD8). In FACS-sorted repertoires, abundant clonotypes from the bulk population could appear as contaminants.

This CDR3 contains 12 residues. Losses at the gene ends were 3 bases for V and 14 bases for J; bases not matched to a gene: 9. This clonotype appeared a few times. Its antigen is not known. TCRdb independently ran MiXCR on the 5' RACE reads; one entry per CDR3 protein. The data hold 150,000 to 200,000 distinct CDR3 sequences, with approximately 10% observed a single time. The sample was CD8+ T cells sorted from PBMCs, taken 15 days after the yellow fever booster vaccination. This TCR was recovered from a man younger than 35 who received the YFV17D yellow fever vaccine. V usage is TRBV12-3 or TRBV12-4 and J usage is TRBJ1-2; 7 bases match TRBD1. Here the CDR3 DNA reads TGTGCCAGCAGTTTGGAGGGACAGTTGAAAACCTTC. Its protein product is CASSLEGQLKTF.